This section outlines one T cell receptor beta chain sequence together with its context. The antigen is not known. Generation of TCR beta cDNA was performed by 5'RACE template switching incorporating UMIs. Reprocessing the 5' RACE reads, TCRdb reports a single entry for every CDR3 protein and omits DNA. The listing contains roughly 350,000 distinct CDR3 sequences. The data originate from a study of T cells expressing NK-cell markers. Study-level points and caveats: In roughly six donors, dominant NKG2C+ clonotypes were roughly 1.0-7.5% of CD8+ T cells.

The TCR sequence derives from a man aged 18-70 years in good health. Sequences were obtained from blood T cells: a sorted CD56 or NKG2C T cell subset, CD4+ or CD8+ T cells, or bulk PBMC T cells (not recorded which).

CDR3: CASSAQSTGIGTDTQYF. The chain joins TRBV9 to TRBJ2-3; the TRBD1 assignment by TCRdb is unverifiable without DNA. Looked up from germline, CDR1 is SGDLS and CDR2 is YYNGEE. The CDR3 has 17 residues. Complete variable domain (other parts from reference TRBV9 and TRBJ2-3): DSGVTQTPKHLITATGQRVTLRCSPRSGDLSVYWYQQSLDQGLQFLIQYYNGEERAKGNILERFSAQQFPDLHSELNLSSLELGDSALYFCASSAQSTGIGTDTQYFGPGTRLTVL.